What follows are 16 T cell receptor beta chains derived from one specimen sequenced in a study of CD8+ T cells in alopecia areata (dated by TCRdb to the late 2010s). What this sample's treatment or condition label stands for: oral pan-JAK inhibitor, 5-10 mg twice daily. Library construction relied on the immunoSEQ multiplex PCR assay. To provide template for TCR sequencing, every sample had RNA extracted and reverse transcribed into cDNA. TCRdb's version of the immuneACCESS table is confined to in-frame rearrangements and falls short of the full clone set. An unresolved V gene accounts for under half of the shortfall where checked; the remainder is of unknown origin. The sample contains over 60,000 clones, 40% to 55% of them found a single time. Just over 20% of the sample goes to the ten largest clones. Specimen: CD8+ T cells sorted from blood, collected between weeks 36 and 40, from a patient treated with tofacitinib. These receptors all stem from a human donor with alopecia areata.

J is TRBJ1-1 and V is TRBV29-1; no firm D call. CDR3 length equals 11 residues. Per germline, CDR1 SQVTM and CDR2 ANQGSEA. V shed 6 bases and J shed 6 bases, with 11 bases lying between them. The CDR3 is CSVHYGAEAFF. The CDR3 DNA reads as TGCAGCGTCCACTACGGTGCTGAAGCTTTCTTT.

The chain recombines TRBV9 with TRBJ2-7; TRBD2 aligns across 9 bases. Germline V lookup: CDR1 SGDLS, CDR2 YYNGEE. V shed 4 bases, J shed 2 bases, and the junction held 4 bases outside the gene matches. This CDR3 has 14 amino acids. The CDR3 sequence is CASSSSGTPYEQYF. The CDR3, as DNA: TGTGCCAGCAGCTCTAGCGGGACCCCCTACGAGCAGTACTTC.

The rearrangement links TRBV29-1 to TRBJ2-7; D is unclear. The V gene lost 1 base and the J gene lost 4 bases, with 5 bases spanning the gap. Germline CDR1 and CDR2: SQVTM and ANQGSEA. CDR3 length: 11 residues. CDR3: CSVEVNYEQYF. The CDR3 nucleotides read TGCAGCGTTGAAGTAAATTACGAGCAGTACTTC.

V usage is TRBV6-6 and J usage is TRBJ2-4; 11 bases are a match to TRBD1. J was trimmed by 2 bases and V by 6 bases; bases with no gene match: 6. This CDR3 is 16 amino acids long. Germline V CDR1 and CDR2: MNHNY, SVGAGI (reference sequence). The CDR3 DNA is TGTGCCAGCAGCCCAGGACAGGGGGCGTCCAAAAACATTCAGTACTTC. Translated: CASSPGQGASKNIQYF.

This clone has only a few counts. DNA for the CDR3: TGTGCCAGCTCACCGACCCTCGGGGGGACTGAAGCTTTCTTT. It is translated as CASSPTLGGTEAFF. The chain combines TRBV18 with TRBJ1-1, with TRBD1 as a possible D gene (5 bases). Germline lookup yields CDR1 KGHSH and CDR2 LQKENI. V gave up 3 bases and J gave up 5 bases, with 13 bases separating them. The CDR3 consists of 14 residues.

The J gene is TRBJ2-2, the V gene TRBV9; D tentatively reads TRBD1 or TRBD2 (5 bases each). CDR1 SGDLS and CDR2 YYNGEE come from the germline V gene. Trimming took 3 bases from V and 4 from J, leaving 19 bases between them. The CDR3 contains 17 residues. Here the CDR3 DNA reads TGTGCCAGCAGCGAGGGACGGACCTTTCAGAGCACCGGGGAGCTGTTTTTT. Its protein is CASSEGRTFQSTGELFF.

This clone has a handful of counts. This chain joins TRBV2 and TRBJ2-2, with D possibly being TRBD1 (5 bases). The CDR3 totals 16 residues. V lost 1 base to trimming and J lost 3 bases, with 12 bases between them. Germline V gene data show CDR1 as SNHLY and CDR2 as FYNNEI. The CDR3 DNA reads TGTGCCAGCAGTGAAGGCAGGGCTACTTACACCGGGGAGCTGTTTTTT. Its translation is CASSEGRATYTGELFF. Full variable domain (rest looked up from reference TRBV2 and TRBJ2-2): EPEVTQTPSHQVTQMGQEVILRCVPISNHLYFYWYRQILGQKVEFLVSFYNNEISEKSEIFDDQFSVERPDGSNFTLKIRSTKLEDSAMYFCASSEGRATYTGELFFGEGSRLTVL.

This rearrangement joins TRBV9 to TRBJ1-1; D remains ambiguous. Germline CDR1 and CDR2: SGDLS and YYNGEE. Deletions cut 3 bases from V and 0 bases from J, with 3 bases between. The CDR3 is made up of 12 amino acids. The CDR3 nucleotides are TGTGCCAGCAGCGGACTGAACACTGAAGCTTTCTTT. It yields the protein CASSGLNTEAFF.

The V gene is TRBV6-1, the J gene TRBJ2-7; 8 bases map to TRBD2. The CDR3 consists of 14 residues. CDR1 MNHNS and CDR2 SASEGT come from the germline V gene. Germline trimming cut 6 bases from V and 4 bases from J; bases unmatched to any gene: 8. DNA of the CDR3: TGTGCCAGCAGCGGTGGTACGGGAGGGTACGAGCAGTACTTC. Translation gives CASSGGTGGYEQYF.

This chain joins TRBV29-1 and TRBJ2-7; 7 nucleotides line up with TRBD2. Germline CDR1 is SQVTM and CDR2 is ANQGSEA. V was clipped by 0 bases and J by 0 bases; unmatched bases: 5. The CDR3 runs 15 residues. The CDR3 protein is CSVEDRASGSYEQYF. CDR3 in DNA: TGCAGCGTTGAAGATAGGGCTAGCGGCTCCTACGAGCAGTACTTC.

The chain is built from TRBV19 and TRBJ2-7; TRBD2 might be the D (5 bases). The CDR3 extends over 13 amino acids. V shed 2 bases and J shed 6 bases, with 11 bases lying between them. Germline CDR1 is LNHDA and CDR2 is SQIVND (reference sequence). In nucleotides, the CDR3 is TGTGCCAGTAGTATATGGCCAGGAGGCGAGCAGTACTTC. Protein sequence: CASSIWPGGEQYF.

This clone was picked up a small number of times. The chain couples TRBV4-3 to TRBJ1-5; unclear D gene. The CDR3 sequence is 14 residues long. Germline V gene sequence: CDR1 LGHNA, CDR2 YSLEER. Trimming removed 4 bases from V and 0 bases from J, with 7 bases in between. The CDR3 DNA is TGCGCCAGCAGCCCCGACTATAGCAATCAGCCCCAGCATTTT. Its translation: CASSPDYSNQPQHF.

The gene calls are TRBV9 and TRBJ2-1, with D hard to call. V was trimmed by 0 bases and J by 9 bases, leaving 10 bases between them. This CDR3 is 13 amino acids long. The germline CDR1 and CDR2 sequences are SGDLS and YYNGEE. CDR3 residues: CASSVEDGFEQFF. The CDR3 nucleotides are TGTGCCAGCAGCGTAGAGGACGGGTTTGAGCAGTTCTTC. The variable domain in full, completed from reference TRBV9 and TRBJ2-1, reads DSGVTQTPKHLITATGQRVTLRCSPRSGDLSVYWYQQSLDQGLQFLIQYYNGEERAKGNILERFSAQQFPDLHSELNLSSLELGDSALYFCASSVEDGFEQFFGPGTRLTVL.

This clone has more than one count but fewer than ten. The V call is TRBV15, the J call TRBJ2-6, with D hard to call. The CDR3 consists of 14 residues. Germline V gives CDR1 LNHNV, CDR2 YYDKDF (reference sequence). V lost 8 bases and J 0 bases, leaving 8 bases between the germline ends. The CDR3 reads CATDGSSGANVLTF. CDR3 in DNA: TGTGCCACCGACGGTAGCTCTGGGGCCAACGTCCTGACTTTC.

The chain's CDR3 is CASSGTSGATYEQYF. The CDR3 DNA sequence: TGTGCCAGCAGTGGGACCAGCGGGGCAACCTACGAGCAGTACTTC. The chain recombines TRBV28 with TRBJ2-7; 7 bases are a match to TRBD2. Trimming took 5 bases from V and 2 from J; bases not matched to a gene: 9. This CDR3 contains 15 residues. Germline CDR1 and CDR2: MDHEN and SYDVKM.

This clone rates as large. This chain uses TRBV11-2 with TRBJ2-7; D unclear. CDR3 length equals 13 residues. Germline V gene lookup returns CDR1 SGHAT and CDR2 FQNNGV. V lost 1 base and J lost 3, with 7 bases in between. The CDR3 is CASSLATIYEQYF. The CDR3, as DNA: TGTGCCAGCAGCTTAGCAACAATCTACGAGCAGTACTTC.